These 7 T cell receptor beta chains came from one sample sequenced in a study of Graves' ophthalmopathy and Graves' hyperthyroidism. As the template, RNA transcripts were used to amplify TCR beta CDR3 regions. RT-PCR in the first round used HTBI primers; a second-round multiplex PCR followed. TCRdb re-analysed the multiplex PCR reads in MiXCR, keeping a single row per CDR3 protein. The top ten hold over 2.5% of the sample, which has approximately 640,000 distinct CDR3 sequences, about 40% seen once. Sequencing input: peripheral blood. The receptors shown here come from an adult man with Graves' ophthalmopathy.

This clonotype came up a few times. The chain has TRBV12-3 or TRBV12-4 and TRBJ1-1; D not resolved. Trimming shortened V by 6 bases and J by 5 bases, and 16 bases separated the two germline ends. The CDR3 has 14 amino acids. In nucleotides, the CDR3 is TGTGCCAGCAGATATAAACCACGGAAAACTGAAGCTTTCTTT. Translating gives CASRYKPRKTEAFF.

On this clonotype itself: The junction departs from germline at one end; a sequencing error may be responsible. CDR3 sequence (DNA): TGTGCCAGCAGTTACACCCCGCTCGGGGACGTGAACACTGAAGCTTTCTTT. It specifies CASSYTPLGDVNTEAFF. The chain carries TRBV10-3 and TRBJ1-1; the D gene is possibly TRBD1 (5 bases). The CDR3 is 17 amino acids. Germline V gene sequence: CDR1 ENHRY, CDR2 SYGVKD.

This clonotype was observed at least ten times. The rearrangement joins TRBV2 to TRBJ1-2; tentatively, D is TRBD1 (5 bases). V lost 5 bases and J lost 5, with 12 bases in between. This CDR3 has 13 residues. Germline CDR1 SNHLY, CDR2 FYNNEI. The CDR3 protein is CASSIGTAYGYTF. The CDR3 DNA is TGTGCCAGCAGTATCGGGACTGCTTATGGCTACACCTTC.

V gene TRBV19 combines with J gene TRBJ1-1; perhaps TRBD1 as D (5 bases). The germline V and J ends were trimmed by 10 bases and 1 base, with 19 bases remaining between them. This CDR3 has 15 amino acids. The germline V gene has CDR1 LNHDA and CDR2 SQIVND (reference sequence). The CDR3 DNA reads TGTGCCACCGGGGGGGGATACAGCGGGAACACTGAAGCTTTCTTT. Protein product: CATGGGYSGNTEAFF.

This clonotype has a single count. J is TRBJ2-7 and V is TRBV7-9; D perhaps matches TRBD1 (6 bases). Trimming shortened V by 5 bases and J by 5 bases, and 10 bases separated the two germline ends. Germline CDR1 and CDR2: SEHNR and FQNEAQ (reference sequence). This CDR3 is 12 amino acids long. The CDR3 nucleotides are TGTGCCAGCAGCCAACAGGGTCACGAGCAGTACTTC. Amino acid sequence: CASSQQGHEQYF.

This clonotype has more than one count but fewer than ten. The gene calls are TRBV5-5 and TRBJ1-6, with 9 nucleotides matching TRBD1. The germline CDR1 and CDR2 sequences are SGHKS and YYEKEE (reference sequence). CDR3 size: 15 residues. Trimming at V came to 4 bases and at J to 10 bases, leaving 9 bases not matched to a gene. For the CDR3, the DNA is TGTGCCAGCAGCAAGGGACAGGGTGATTCGTCACCCCTCCACTTT. Protein product: CASSKGQGDSSPLHF. Filled out from reference TRBV5-5 and TRBJ1-6, the complete variable domain reads DAGVTQSPTHLIKTRGQQVTLRCSPISGHKSVSWYQQVLGQGPQFIFQYYEKEERGRGNFPDRFSARQFPNYSSELNVNALLLGDSALYLCASSKGQGDSSPLHFGNGTRLTVT.

In the case of this clonotype: An end of the junction does not agree with germline; a read error may underlie this. The chain links TRBV7-2 to TRBJ1-1, with D possibly being TRBD1 (6 bases). CDR1 is SGHTA, CDR2 FQGNSA, per germline. The CDR3 spans 17 residues. CDR3: CASSHAVTKTGNTEAFF. The DNA for the CDR3 is TGCGCCAGCAGCCACGCTGTGACGAAGACAGGAAACACTGAAGCTTTCTTT.